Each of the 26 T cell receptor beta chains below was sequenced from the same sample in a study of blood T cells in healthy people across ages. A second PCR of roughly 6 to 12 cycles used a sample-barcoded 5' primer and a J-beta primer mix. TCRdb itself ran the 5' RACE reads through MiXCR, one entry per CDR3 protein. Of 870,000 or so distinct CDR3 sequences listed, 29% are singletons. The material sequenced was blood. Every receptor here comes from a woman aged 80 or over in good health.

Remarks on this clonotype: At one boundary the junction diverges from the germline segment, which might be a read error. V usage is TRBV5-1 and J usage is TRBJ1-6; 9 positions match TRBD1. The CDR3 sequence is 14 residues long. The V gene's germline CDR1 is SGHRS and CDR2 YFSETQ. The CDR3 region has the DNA TGCGCCGGCAGCTTGGGACAGGGAGGTTCACCCCTCCACTTT. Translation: CAGSLGQGGSPLHF.

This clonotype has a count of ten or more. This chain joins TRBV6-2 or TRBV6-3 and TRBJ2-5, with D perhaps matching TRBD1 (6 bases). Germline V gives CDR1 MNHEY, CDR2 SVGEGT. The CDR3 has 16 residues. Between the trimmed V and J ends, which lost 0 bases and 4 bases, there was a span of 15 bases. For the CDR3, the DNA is TGTGCCAGCAGTTACTCGATGGGACACCTTTCAGAGACCCAGTACTTC. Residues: CASSYSMGHLSETQYF.

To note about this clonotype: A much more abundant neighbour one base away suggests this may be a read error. In DNA, the CDR3 is TGTGCCTGCAGCTTAGCGAAGGGAAGCACAGATACGCAGTATTTT. It specifies CACSLAKGSTDTQYF. The genes are TRBV7-2 and TRBJ2-3; a weak D match, TRBD2 (5 bases). The germline gives CDR1 SGHTA, CDR2 FQGNSA. This CDR3 region has 15 residues.

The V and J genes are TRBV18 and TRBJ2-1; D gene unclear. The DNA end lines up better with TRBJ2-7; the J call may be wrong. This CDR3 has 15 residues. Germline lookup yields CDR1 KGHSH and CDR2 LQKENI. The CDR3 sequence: CASSPRSSSYNEQYF. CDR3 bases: TGTGCCAGCTCACCTAGGTCGAGCTCCTACAATGAGCAGTACTTC.

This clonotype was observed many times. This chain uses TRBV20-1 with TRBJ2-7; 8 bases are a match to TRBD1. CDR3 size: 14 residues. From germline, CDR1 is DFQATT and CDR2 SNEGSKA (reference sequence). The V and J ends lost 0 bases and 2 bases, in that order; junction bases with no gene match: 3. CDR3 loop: CSARDARGPYEQYF. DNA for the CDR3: TGCAGTGCTAGAGATGCCAGGGGGCCCTACGAGCAGTACTTC.

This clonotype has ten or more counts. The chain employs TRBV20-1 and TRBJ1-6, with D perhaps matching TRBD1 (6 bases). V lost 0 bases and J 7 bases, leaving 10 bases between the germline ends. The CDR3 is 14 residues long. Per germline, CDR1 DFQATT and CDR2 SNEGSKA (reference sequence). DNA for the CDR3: TGCAGTGCTAGAGATCAGGGGTGGAATTCACCCCTCCACTTT. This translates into CSARDQGWNSPLHF.

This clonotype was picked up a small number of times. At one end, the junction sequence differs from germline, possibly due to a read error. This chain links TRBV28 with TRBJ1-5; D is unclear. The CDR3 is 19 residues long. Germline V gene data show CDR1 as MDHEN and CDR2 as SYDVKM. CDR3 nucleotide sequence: TGTGCCAGCAGTAGTTTTGGCTTGTTGACTGGGAGAAGCAGTCAGCCCCAGCATTTT. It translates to CASSSFGLLTGRSSQPQHF.

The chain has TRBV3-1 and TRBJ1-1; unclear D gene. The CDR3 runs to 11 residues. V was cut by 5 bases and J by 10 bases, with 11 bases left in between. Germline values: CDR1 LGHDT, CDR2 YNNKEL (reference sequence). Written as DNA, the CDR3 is TGTGCCAGCAGCTCACTTCAAGGAGCTTTCTTT. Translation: CASSSLQGAFF.

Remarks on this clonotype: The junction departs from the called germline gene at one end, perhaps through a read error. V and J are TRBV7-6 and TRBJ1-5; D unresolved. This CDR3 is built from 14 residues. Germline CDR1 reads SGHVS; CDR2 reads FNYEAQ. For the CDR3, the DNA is TGTACCAGCAGCCTACGACAAACCAATCAGCCCCAGCATTTT. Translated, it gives CTSSLRQTNQPQHF.

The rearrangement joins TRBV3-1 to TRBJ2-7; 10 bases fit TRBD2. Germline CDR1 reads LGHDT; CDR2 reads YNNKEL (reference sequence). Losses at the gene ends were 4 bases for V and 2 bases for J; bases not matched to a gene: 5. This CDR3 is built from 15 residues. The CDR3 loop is CASSPVAGGAYEQYF. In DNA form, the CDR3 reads TGTGCCAGCAGCCCTGTAGCGGGGGGAGCCTACGAGCAGTACTTC.

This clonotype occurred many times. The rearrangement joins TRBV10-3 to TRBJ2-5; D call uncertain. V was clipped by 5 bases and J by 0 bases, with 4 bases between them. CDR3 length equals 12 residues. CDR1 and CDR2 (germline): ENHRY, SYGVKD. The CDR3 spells CAISIDQETQYF. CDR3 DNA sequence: TGTGCCATCAGTATCGACCAAGAGACCCAGTACTTC.

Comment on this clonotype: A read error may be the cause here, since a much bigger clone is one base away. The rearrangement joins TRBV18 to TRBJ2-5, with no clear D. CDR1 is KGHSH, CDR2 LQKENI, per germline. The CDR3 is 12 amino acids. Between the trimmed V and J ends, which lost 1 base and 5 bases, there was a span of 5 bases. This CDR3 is CASSPQAETQYF. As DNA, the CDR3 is TGTGCCAGCTCACCACAGGCGGAGACCCAGTACTTC.

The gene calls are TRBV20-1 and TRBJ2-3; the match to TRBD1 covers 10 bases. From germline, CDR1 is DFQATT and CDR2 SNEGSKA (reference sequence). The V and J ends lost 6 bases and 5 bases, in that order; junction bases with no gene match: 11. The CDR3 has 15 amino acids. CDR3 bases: TGCAGTGCCAGCTCTTCGACAGGGGGCGAAGATACGCAGTATTTT. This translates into CSASSSTGGEDTQYF.

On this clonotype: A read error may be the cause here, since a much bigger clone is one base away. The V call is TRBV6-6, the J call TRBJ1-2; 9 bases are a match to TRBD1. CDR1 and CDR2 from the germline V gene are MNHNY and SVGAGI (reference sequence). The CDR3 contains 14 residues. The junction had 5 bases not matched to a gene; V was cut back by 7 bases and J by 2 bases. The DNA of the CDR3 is TGTGCCAGCAAGAGACAGGGGGAAAACTATGGCTACACCTTC. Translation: CASKRQGENYGYTF.

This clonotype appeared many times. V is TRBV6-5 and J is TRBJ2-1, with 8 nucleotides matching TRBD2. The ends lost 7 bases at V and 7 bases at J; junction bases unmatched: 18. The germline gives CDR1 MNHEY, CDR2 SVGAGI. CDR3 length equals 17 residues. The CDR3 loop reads CASTPLFLAGTENEQFF. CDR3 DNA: TGTGCCAGCACCCCGTTATTTTTAGCGGGGACCGAAAATGAGCAGTTCTTC.

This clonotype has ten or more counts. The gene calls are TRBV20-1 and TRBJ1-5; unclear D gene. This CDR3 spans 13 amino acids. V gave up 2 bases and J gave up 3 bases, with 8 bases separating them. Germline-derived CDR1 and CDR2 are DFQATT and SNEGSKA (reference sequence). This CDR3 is CSARFGPNQPQHF. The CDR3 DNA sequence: TGCAGTGCTAGATTCGGGCCCAATCAGCCCCAGCATTTT.

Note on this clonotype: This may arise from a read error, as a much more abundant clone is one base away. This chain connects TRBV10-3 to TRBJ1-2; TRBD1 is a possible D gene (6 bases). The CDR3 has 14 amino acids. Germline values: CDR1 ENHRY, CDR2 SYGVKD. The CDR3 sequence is CAIGENPQGYGYTF. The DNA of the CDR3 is TGTGCCATCGGTGAGAATCCACAGGGCTATGGCTACACCTTC.

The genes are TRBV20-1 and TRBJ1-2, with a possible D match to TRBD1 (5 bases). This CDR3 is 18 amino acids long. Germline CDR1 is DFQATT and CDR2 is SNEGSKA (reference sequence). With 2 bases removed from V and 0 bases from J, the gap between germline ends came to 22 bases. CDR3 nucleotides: TGCAGTGCTAGATCCTTTCCGAGGGCAGGACACACTAACTATGGCTACACCTTC. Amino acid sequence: CSARSFPRAGHTNYGYTF.

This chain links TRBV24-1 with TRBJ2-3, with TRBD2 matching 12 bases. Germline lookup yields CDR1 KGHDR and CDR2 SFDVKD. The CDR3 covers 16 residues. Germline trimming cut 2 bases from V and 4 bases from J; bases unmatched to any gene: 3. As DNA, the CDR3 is TGTGCCACCAGTGATTCGACTAGCGGGGGCCCAGATACGCAGTATTTT. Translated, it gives CATSDSTSGGPDTQYF.

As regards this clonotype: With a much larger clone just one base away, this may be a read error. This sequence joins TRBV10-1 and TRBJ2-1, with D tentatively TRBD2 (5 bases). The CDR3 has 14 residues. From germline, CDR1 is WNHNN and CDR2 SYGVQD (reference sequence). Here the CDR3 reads CASSEGSDYDEQFF. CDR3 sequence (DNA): TGCGCCAGCAGTGAGGGGAGCGACTACGATGAGCAGTTCTTC.

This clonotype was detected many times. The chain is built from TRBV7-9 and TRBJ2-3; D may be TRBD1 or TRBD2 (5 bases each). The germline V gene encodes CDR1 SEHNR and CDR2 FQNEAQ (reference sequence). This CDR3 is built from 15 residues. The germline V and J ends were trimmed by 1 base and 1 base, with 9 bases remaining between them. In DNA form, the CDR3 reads TGTGCCAGCAGCTTAGGGGGGACCGGCACAGATACGCAGTATTTT. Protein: CASSLGGTGTDTQYF.

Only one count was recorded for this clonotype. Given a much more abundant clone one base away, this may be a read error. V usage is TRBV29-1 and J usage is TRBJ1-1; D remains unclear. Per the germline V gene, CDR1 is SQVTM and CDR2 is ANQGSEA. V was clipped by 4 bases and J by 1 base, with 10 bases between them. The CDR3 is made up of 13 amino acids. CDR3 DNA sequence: TGCAGCGTTGGCTCTTGGGGGAACACTGAAGCTTTCTTT. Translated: CSVGSWGNTEAFF.

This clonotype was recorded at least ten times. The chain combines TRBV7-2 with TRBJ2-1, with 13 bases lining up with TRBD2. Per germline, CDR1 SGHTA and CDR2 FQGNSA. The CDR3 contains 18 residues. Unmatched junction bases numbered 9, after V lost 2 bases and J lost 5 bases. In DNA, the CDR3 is TGTGCCAGCAGCTTATGGACTAGCGGGGGCCGCGGAGACAATGAGCAGTTCTTC. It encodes CASSLWTSGGRGDNEQFF.

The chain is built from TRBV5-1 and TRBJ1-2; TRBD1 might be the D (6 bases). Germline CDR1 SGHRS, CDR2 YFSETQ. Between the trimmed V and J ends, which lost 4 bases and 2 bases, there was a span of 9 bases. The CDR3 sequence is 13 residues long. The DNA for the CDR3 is TGCGCCAGCAGCCCAGGGGAAAACTATGGCTACACCTTC. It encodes CASSPGENYGYTF.

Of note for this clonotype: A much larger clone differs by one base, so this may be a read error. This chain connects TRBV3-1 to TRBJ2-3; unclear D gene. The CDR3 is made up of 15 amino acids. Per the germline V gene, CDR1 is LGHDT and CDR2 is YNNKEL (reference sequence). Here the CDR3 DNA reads TGTGCCAGCAACCAAGGGTCCCTAGTTAAAGATACGCAGTATTTT. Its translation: CASNQGSLVKDTQYF.

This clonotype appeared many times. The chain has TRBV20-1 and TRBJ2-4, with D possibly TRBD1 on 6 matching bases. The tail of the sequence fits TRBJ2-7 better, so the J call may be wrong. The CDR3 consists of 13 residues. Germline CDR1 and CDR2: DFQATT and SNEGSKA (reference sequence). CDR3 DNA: TGCAGTGCTGAGTCGCCCAAAGGGGGCGAGCAGTACTTC. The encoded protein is CSAESPKGGEQYF.